This TCR beta chain was recorded in a study of a mutant IDH1 vaccine in newly diagnosed glioma. This sample's time point: week 5, during vaccination. It was 300 ug of mutant IDH1 20-mer peptide that made up each vaccine dose, given with topical imiquimod. General observations from the study: Changes to the top peripheral T cell clonotypes appeared unrelated to pseudoprogression.

Sequenced by immunoSEQ multiplex PCR; TCRdb stores in-frame clones only, minus some. The sample comprises about 40,000 clones, approximately 93% of which are singletons, and 2% to 3% rests with the top ten. Note on this clone: Its antigen is still unknown.

The CDR3 is made up of 14 amino acids. Germline V gene lookup returns CDR1 SGHRS and CDR2 YFSETQ. Trimming removed 3 bases at V and 4 bases at J, with 13 bases between. The chain couples TRBV5-1 to TRBJ1-2; D may be TRBD1 (6 bases). The TCR originated in a man between 45 and 60 years old with glioma. The sample in question was PBMCs, obtained from a glioma patient whose treatment included an IDH1 peptide vaccine. In DNA, the CDR3 is TGCGCCAGCAGCTCAGCCTCGGACAGCTATGGCTACACCTTC. It encodes CASSSASDSYGYTF.